The clone carrying this TCR beta chain was found many times. The antigen is unknown. This specimen belongs to a study of molecular identifiers for immune sequencing clone quantification. Points from the study as a whole: Molecules of identical TCR sharing a barcode could underestimate highly expanded clone sizes. Spiked Jurkat TCR RNA equivalent to one cell was reportedly detectable in about a million naive cells.

MiXCR was run by TCRdb on the PCR reads, yielding one entry per CDR3 protein. The data show under 650,000 distinct CDR3 sequences, 20% seen once. J gave up 0 bases and V 2 bases, and 5 bases lay outside the gene matches. The CDR3 runs to 18 residues. Germline CDR1 reads SGHDN; CDR2 reads FVKESK. Sequenced: naive CD8+ T cells from blood, with Jurkat cell RNA spiked in. Subset indicated: FACS-sorted CD8+CD4-CCR7+CD45RA+ naive T cells. The chain is built from TRBV14 and TRBJ2-3; 13 positions match TRBD2. This receptor was taken from a human donor in good health. Some libraries in this study had Jurkat cell RNA spiked in. The DNA of the CDR3 is TGTGCCAGCAGCCAACCCGGGACTAGCGGGACTAGCACAGATACGCAGTATTTT. Translated: CASSQPGTSGTSTDTQYF.